This TCR beta chain was sequenced for a study of T cell responses to AZD1222 COVID-19 vaccine. Notes on the study in general: White British people made up most donors, females outnumbered males, and clonal diversity was possibly underestimated. Regions 160-218 and 743-854 held dominance among vaccine-associated CD4 TCRs, which spanned spike.

Profiling relied on immunoSEQ multiplex PCR, and the TCRdb table lists in-frame clones only, not all of them. The table has 130,000 to 150,000 clones, 75% to 85% seen once. Per germline, CDR1 LNHNV and CDR2 YYDKDF (reference sequence). The V gene lost 0 bases and the J gene lost 1 base, with 6 bases spanning the gap. There are 14 residues in the CDR3. Details on this clone: The antigen is undetermined.

The V call is TRBV15, the J call TRBJ1-1, with no clear D. The receptor was derived from an adult in good health. This sample comprised peripheral blood, obtained on day 0 of MenACWY control vaccination. CDR3: CATSRDRTNTEAFF. The CDR3, as DNA: TGTGCCACCAGCAGAGATCGAACGAACACTGAAGCTTTCTTT.